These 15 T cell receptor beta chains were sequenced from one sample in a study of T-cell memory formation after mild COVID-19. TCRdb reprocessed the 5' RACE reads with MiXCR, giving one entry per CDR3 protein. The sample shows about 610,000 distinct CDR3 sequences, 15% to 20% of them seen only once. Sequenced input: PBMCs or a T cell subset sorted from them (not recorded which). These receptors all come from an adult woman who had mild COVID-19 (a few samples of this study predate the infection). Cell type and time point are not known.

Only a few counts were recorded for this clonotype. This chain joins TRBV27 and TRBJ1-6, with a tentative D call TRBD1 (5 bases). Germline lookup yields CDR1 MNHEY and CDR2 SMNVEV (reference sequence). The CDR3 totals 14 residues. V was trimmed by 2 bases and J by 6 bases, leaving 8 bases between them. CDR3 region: CASSLVGVNSPLHF. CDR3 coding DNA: TGTGCCAGCAGTTTAGTGGGGGTTAATTCACCCCTCCACTTT.

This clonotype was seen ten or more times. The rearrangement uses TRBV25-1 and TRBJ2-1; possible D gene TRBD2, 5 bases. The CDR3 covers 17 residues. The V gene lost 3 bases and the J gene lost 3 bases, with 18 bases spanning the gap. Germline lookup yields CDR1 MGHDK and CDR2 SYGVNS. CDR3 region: CASSDSGTYTSYNEQFF. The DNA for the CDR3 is TGTGCCAGCAGTGATTCAGGCACGTATACTAGCTACAATGAGCAGTTCTTC. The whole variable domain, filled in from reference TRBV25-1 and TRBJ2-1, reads EADIYQTPRYLVIGTGKKITLECSQTMGHDKMYWYQQDPGMELHLIHYSYGVNSTEKGDLSSESTVSRIRTEHFPLTLESARPSHTSQYLCASSDSGTYTSYNEQFFGPGTRLTVL.

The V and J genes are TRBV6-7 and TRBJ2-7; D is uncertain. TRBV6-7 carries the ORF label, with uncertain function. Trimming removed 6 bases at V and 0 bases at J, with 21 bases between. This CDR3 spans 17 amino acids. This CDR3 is CASSRHRRHLSSYEQYF. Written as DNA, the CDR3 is TGTGCCAGCAGCAGACACCGGCGCCACTTGAGCTCCTACGAGCAGTACTTC.

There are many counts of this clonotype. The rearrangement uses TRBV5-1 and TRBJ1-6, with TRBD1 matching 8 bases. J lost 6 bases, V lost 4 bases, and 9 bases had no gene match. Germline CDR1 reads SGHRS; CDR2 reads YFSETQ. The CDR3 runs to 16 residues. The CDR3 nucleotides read TGCGCCAGCAGCCGGGACAGGTCAAGAAGTAATTCACCCCTCCACTTT. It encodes CASSRDRSRSNSPLHF.

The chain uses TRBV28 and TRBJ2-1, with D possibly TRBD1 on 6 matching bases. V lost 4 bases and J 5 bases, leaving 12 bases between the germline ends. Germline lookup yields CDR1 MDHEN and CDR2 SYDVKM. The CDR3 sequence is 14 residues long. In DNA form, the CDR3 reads TGTGCCAGCAGTTCGTGGACAGACGACAATGAGCAGTTCTTC. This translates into CASSSWTDDNEQFF.

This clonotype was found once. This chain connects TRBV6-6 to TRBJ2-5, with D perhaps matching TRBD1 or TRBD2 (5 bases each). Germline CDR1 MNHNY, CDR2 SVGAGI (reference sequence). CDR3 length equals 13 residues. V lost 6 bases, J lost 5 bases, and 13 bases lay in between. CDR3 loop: CASSRTRRETQYF. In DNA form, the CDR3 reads TGTGCCAGCAGCCGGACACGGAGGGAGACCCAGTACTTC.

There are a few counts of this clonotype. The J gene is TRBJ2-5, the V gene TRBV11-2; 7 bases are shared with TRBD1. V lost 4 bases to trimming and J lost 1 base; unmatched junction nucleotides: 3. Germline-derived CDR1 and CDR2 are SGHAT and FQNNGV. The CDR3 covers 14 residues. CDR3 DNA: TGTGCCAGCAGCTACACAGGGGCCCAAGAGACCCAGTACTTC. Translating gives CASSYTGAQETQYF.

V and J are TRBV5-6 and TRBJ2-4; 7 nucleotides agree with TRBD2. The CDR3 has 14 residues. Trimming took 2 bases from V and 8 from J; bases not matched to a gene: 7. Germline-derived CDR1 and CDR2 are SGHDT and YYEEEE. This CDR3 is CASSFGGYGDIQYF. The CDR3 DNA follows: TGTGCCAGCAGCTTCGGGGGGTATGGAGACATTCAGTACTTC.

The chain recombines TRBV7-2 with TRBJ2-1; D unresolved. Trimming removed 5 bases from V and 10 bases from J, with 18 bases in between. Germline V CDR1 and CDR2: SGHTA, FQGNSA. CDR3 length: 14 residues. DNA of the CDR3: TGTGCCAGCAGCCTAGACCCCTGGCCCGTAGAGCAGTTCTTC. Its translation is CASSLDPWPVEQFF.

CDR3 nucleotides: TGTGCCAGCAGTTCCGCCGGGACAGGGAATCAGCCCCAGCATTTT. It encodes CASSSAGTGNQPQHF. This chain joins TRBV6-6 and TRBJ1-5, with TRBD1 identical over 9 bases. CDR3 length equals 15 residues. CDR1 and CDR2 from the germline V gene are MNHNY and SVGAGI (reference sequence). V lost 4 bases, J lost 4 bases, and 5 bases stayed unmatched.

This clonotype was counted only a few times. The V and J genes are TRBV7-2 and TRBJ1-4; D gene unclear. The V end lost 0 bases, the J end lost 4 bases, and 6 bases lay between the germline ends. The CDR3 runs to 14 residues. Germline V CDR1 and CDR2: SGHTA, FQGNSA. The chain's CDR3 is CASSLAGYNEKLFF. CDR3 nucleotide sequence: TGTGCCAGCAGCTTAGCAGGGTATAATGAAAAACTGTTTTTT. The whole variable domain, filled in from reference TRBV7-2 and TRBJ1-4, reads GAGVSQSPSNKVTEKGKDVELRCDPISGHTALYWYRQSLGQGLEFLIYFQGNSAPDKSGLPSDRFSAERTGGSVSTLTIQRTQQEDSAVYLCASSLAGYNEKLFFGSGTQLSVL.

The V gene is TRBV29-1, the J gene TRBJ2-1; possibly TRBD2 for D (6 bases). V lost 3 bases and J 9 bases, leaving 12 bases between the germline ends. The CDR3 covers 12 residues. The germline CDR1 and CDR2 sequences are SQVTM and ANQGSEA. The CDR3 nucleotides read TGCAGCGTTGAGCGCGGGGTTAGTGAGCAGTTCTTC. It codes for CSVERGVSEQFF.

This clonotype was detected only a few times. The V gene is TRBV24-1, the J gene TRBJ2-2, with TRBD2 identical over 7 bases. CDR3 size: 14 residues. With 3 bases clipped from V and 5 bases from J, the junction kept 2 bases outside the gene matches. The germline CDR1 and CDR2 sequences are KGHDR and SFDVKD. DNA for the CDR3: TGTGCCACCAGTGATCCGGGACTAACCGGGGAGCTGTTTTTT. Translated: CATSDPGLTGELFF.

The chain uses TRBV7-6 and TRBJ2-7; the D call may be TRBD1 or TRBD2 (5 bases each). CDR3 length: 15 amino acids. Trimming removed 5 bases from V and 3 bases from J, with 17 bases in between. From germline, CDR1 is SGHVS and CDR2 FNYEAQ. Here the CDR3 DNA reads TGTGCCAGCAGCCCTCCGGGACGGCCCATCTACGAGCAGTACTTC. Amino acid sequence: CASSPPGRPIYEQYF.

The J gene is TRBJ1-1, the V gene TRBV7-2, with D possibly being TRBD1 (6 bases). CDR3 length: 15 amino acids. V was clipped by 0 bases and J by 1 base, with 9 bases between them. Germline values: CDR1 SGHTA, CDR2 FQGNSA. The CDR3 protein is CASSLAGHRNTEAFF. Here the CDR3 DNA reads TGTGCCAGCAGCTTAGCGGGACACCGGAACACTGAAGCTTTCTTT.